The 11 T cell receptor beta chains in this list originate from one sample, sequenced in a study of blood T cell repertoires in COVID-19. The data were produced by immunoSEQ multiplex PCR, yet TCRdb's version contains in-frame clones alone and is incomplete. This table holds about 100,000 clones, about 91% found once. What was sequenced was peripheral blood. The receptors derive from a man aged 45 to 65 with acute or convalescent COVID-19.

The CDR3 is CASSSTDGNTEAFF. The CDR3 coding sequence is TGTGCCAGCTCTTCAACAGACGGGAACACTGAAGCTTTCTTT. The V call is TRBV18, the J call TRBJ1-1; D ambiguous. V was trimmed by 6 bases and J by 1 base, leaving 12 bases between them. CDR1 is KGHSH, CDR2 LQKENI, per germline. CDR3 length equals 14 residues.

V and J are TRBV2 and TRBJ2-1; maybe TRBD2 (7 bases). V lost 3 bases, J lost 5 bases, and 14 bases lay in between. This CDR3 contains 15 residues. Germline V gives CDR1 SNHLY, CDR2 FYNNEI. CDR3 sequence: CASSEGGRGDNEQFF. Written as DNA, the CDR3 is TGTGCCAGCAGTGAGGGGGGGCGTGGGGACAATGAGCAGTTCTTC.

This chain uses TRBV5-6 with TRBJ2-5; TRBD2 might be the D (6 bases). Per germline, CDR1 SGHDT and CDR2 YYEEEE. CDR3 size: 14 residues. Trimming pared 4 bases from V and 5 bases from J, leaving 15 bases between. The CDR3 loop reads CASSLGGPMETQYF. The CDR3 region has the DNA TGTGCCAGCAGCCTCGGGGGTCCTATGGAGACCCAGTACTTC.

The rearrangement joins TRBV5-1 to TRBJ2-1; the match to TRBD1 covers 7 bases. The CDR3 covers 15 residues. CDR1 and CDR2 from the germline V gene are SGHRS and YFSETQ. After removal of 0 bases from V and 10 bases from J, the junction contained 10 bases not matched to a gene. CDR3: CASSLDGQVVSEQFF. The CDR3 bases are TGCGCCAGCAGCTTGGATGGACAGGTTGTGAGCGAGCAGTTCTTC.

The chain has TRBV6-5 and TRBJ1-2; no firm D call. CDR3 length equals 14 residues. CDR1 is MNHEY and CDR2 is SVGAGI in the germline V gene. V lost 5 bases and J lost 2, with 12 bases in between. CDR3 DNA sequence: TGTGCCAGCAGTAAAAACAGTGGAAACTATGGCTACACCTTC. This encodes CASSKNSGNYGYTF.

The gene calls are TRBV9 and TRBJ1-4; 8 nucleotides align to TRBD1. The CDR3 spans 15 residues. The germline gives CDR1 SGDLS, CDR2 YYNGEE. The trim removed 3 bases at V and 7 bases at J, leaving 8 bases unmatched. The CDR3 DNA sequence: TGTGCCAGCAGCGGACAGACAGGGGAGGGTGAAAAACTGTTTTTT. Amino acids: CASSGQTGEGEKLFF.

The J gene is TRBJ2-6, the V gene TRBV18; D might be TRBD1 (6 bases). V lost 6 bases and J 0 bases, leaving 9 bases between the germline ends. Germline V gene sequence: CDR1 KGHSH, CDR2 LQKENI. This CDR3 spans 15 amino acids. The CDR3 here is CASSGQFSGANVLTF. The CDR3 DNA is TGTGCCAGCTCCGGACAGTTCTCTGGGGCCAACGTCCTGACTTTC.

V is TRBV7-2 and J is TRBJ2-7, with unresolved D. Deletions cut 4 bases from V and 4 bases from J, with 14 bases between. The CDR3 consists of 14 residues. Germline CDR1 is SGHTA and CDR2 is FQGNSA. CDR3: CASSSHGPLYEQYF. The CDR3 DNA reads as TGTGCCAGCAGCTCCCATGGTCCCCTATACGAGCAGTACTTC.

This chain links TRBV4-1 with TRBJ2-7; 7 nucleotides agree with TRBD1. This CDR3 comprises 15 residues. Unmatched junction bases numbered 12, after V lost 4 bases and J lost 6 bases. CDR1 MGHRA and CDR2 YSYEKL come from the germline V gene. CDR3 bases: TGCGCCAGCAGCCGGGTTGAAGGGACAGCTGCCGAGCAGTACTTC. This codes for CASSRVEGTAAEQYF.

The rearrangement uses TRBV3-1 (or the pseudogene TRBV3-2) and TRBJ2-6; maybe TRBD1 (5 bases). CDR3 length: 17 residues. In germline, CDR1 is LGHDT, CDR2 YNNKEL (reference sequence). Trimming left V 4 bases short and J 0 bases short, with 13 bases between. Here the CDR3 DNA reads TGTGCCAGCAGCCCAGGACACCCTGGCTCTGGGGCCAACGTCCTGACTTTC. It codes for CASSPGHPGSGANVLTF.

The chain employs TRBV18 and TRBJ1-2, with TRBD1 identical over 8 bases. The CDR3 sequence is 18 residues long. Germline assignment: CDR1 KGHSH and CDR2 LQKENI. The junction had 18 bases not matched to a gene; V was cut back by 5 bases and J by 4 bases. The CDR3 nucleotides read TGTGCCAGCTCATCTACCCGCGACCCAGGGGGCGCCGGCTATGGCTACACCTTC. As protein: CASSSTRDPGGAGYGYTF. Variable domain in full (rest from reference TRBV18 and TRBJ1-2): NAGVMQNPRHLVRRRGQEARLRCSPMKGHSHVYWYRQLPEEGLKFMVYLQKENIIDESGMPKERFSAEFPKEGPSILRIQQVVRGDSAAYFCASSSTRDPGGAGYGYTFGSGTRLTVV.